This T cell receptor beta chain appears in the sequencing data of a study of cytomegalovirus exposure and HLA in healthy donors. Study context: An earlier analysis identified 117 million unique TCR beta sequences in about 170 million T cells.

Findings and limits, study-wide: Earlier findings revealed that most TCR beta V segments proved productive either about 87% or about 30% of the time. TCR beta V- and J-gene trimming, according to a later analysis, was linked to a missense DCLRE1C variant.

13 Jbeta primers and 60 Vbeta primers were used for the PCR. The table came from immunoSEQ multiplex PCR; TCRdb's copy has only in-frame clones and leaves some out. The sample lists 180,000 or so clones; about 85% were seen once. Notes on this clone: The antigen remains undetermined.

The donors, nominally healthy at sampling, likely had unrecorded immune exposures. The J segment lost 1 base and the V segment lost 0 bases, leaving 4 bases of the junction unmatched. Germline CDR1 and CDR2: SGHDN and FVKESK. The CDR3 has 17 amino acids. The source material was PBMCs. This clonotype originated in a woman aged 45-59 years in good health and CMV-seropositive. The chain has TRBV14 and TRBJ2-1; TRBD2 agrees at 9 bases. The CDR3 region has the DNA TGTGCCAGCAGCCAAGACCAGCGGGAGGTATCCTACAATGAGCAGTTCTTC. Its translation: CASSQDQREVSYNEQFF.